This TCR beta chain was sequenced for a study of T cell responses to AZD1222 COVID-19 vaccine. Clones were sequenced by immunoSEQ multiplex PCR, and TCRdb holds only the in-frame ones, with some missing. The sample holds tens of thousands of clones, approximately 83% seen once. CDR1 is SGHRS, CDR2 YFSETQ, per germline. Trimming left V 4 bases short and J 8 bases short, with 16 bases between. This CDR3 is built from 14 residues. Turning to this clone: Its antigen is currently unknown.

Findings and caveats of the study: There were vaccine-associated CD4 TCRs across spike, dominant at 160-218 and 743-854. Repertoire sampling occurred only after the peak T cell response. Vaccination with two AZD1222 doses was followed by a rise in Spike-specific TCR breadth and depth. Donors were chiefly white British, with a greater number of females, and clonal diversity was perhaps underestimated.

The source material was peripheral blood, sampled on day 0 of AZD1222 vaccination. The rearrangement joins TRBV5-1 to TRBJ1-3; D uncertain. The TCR originated in an adult in good health. CDR3 sequence (DNA): TGCGCCAGCAGCCCCGGACCGACTGGGGACACCATATATTTT. It translates to CASSPGPTGDTIYF. The full variable domain, completed using reference TRBV5-1 and TRBJ1-3, is KAGVTQTPRYLIKTRGQQVTLSCSPISGHRSVSWYQQTPGQGLQFLFEYFSETQRNKGNFPGRFSGRQFSNSRSEMNVSTLELGDSALYLCASSPGPTGDTIYFGEGSWLTVV.